The rows below give T cell receptor beta chains drawn from one sample of a study of blood T cell repertoires in COVID-19. Clones were read by immunoSEQ multiplex PCR, and TCRdb kept only the in-frame ones, dropping some. The sample records approximately 190,000 clones, roughly four fifths being singletons. Sequenced: peripheral blood. Every receptor here comes from a woman aged 40-49 years with acute or convalescent COVID-19. CDR3s include the opening cysteine and the closing phenylalanine or tryptophan. Fields, in order: D gene, clone size, V gene, J gene, CDR3 protein, CDR3 DNA. The D gene is left open where the match is weak. Size values are once, few and many counts, or a class for expanded clones, and some rows have none.

>-|-|TRBV10-1|TRBJ2-7
CASSEGGEVYEQYF
TGCGCCAGCAGTGAAGGCGGGGAGGTCTACGAGCAGTACTTC
>-|-|TRBV27|TRBJ2-7
CASPGGLRYEQYF
TGTGCCAGCCCCGGGGGACTCCGCTACGAGCAGTACTTC
>TRBD1|-|TRBV3-1/TRBV3-2|TRBJ1-2
CASSQADRGRFRYYGYTF
TGTGCCAGCAGCCAAGCGGACAGGGGTAGGTTCAGGTACTATGGCTACACCTTC
>-|-|TRBV10-2|TRBJ1-6
CASREIEISPLHF
TGCGCCAGCAGAGAAATCGAGATTTCACCCCTCCACTTT
>-|-|TRBV5-4|TRBJ2-1
CASSSSMALAGYNEQFF
TGTGCCAGCAGCTCCTCCATGGCACTAGCCGGTTACAATGAGCAGTTCTTC
>-|-|TRBV5-1|TRBJ2-5
CASSERAVRETQYF
TGCGCCAGCAGCGAGCGGGCAGTCCGAGAGACCCAGTACTTC
>TRBD2|-|TRBV24-1|TRBJ2-3
CATSDLASGSGDTQYF
TGTGCCACCAGTGATCTGGCTAGCGGGAGTGGAGATACGCAGTATTTT
>-|-|TRBV29-1|TRBJ1-2
CSVLRDGVKGYTF
TGCAGCGTCCTGCGCGACGGGGTGAAGGGCTACACCTTC
>TRBD2|-|TRBV13|TRBJ2-5
CASSSWTSGKSRKTQYF
TGTGCCAGCAGCTCCTGGACTAGCGGGAAGAGTAGAAAGACCCAGTACTTC
>-|-|TRBV9|TRBJ2-2
CASSSAAHTGELFF
TGTGCCAGCAGCTCAGCGGCCCACACCGGGGAGCTGTTTTTT
>TRBD1|-|TRBV29-1|TRBJ2-3
CSADRGGTDTQYF
TGCAGCGCCGACAGGGGCGGCACAGATACGCAGTATTTT
>TRBD1|-|TRBV6-5|TRBJ1-2
CASSLRTGDIYGYTF
TGTGCCAGCAGCTTAAGGACAGGGGATATCTATGGCTACACCTTC
>-|-|TRBV28|TRBJ2-4
CASSTAGLDIQYF
TGTGCCAGCAGTACCGCAGGGTTGGACATTCAGTACTTC
>TRBD1|-|TRBV7-6|TRBJ1-5
CASSLSSQGAAQHF
TGTGCCAGCAGCTTATCATCACAGGGGGCAGCCCAGCATTTT
>TRBD2|few|TRBV27|TRBJ2-1
CASSLFSGTRGSNEQFF
TGTGCCAGCAGTTTATTTTCTGGGACTAGGGGTAGCAATGAGCAGTTCTTC
>TRBD1|-|TRBV3-1/TRBV3-2|TRBJ1-2
CASSPRDRGLGYTF
TGTGCCAGCAGCCCCCGGGACAGGGGGCTCGGCTACACCTTC
>-|many|TRBV19|TRBJ1-5
CASSIWAGVGSNQPQHF
TGTGCCAGTAGTATTTGGGCAGGGGTAGGAAGCAATCAGCCCCAGCATTTT
>TRBD1|-|TRBV18|TRBJ2-7
CASSSRGFSEQYF
TGTGCCAGCTCATCCAGGGGGTTTTCCGAGCAGTACTTC
>-|once|TRBV2|TRBJ1-2
CACGAVDYGYTF
TGTGCCTGTGGGGCCGTTGACTATGGCTACACCTTC
>-|-|TRBV6-9|TRBJ1-1
CASSYSEKSTNTEAFF
TGTGCCAGCAGTTATTCAGAGAAAAGCACGAACACTGAAGCTTTCTTT
>TRBD1|few|TRBV28|TRBJ1-1
CASSDRGFEAFF
TGTGCCAGCAGCGACAGGGGTTTTGAAGCTTTCTTT
>-|-|TRBV30|TRBJ1-1
CASSEGYTEAFF
TGTGCCTCATCCGAGGGATACACTGAAGCTTTCTTT
>-|few|TRBV6-5|TRBJ1-1
CASSYSLQATEAFF
TGTGCCAGCAGTTACTCGCTCCAGGCCACTGAAGCTTTCTTT
>TRBD2|few|TRBV7-2|TRBJ2-1
CASSPEGGGWPRANEQFF
TGTGCCAGCAGCCCCGAGGGCGGGGGTTGGCCGAGGGCCAATGAGCAGTTCTTC
>TRBD1|-|TRBV10-3|TRBJ1-2
CAITPDRGAYGYTF
TGTGCCATCACCCCCGACAGGGGTGCCTATGGCTACACCTTC
>-|-|TRBV18|TRBJ1-5
CASSPLPTGAANQPQHF
TGTGCCAGCTCACCGTTACCGACAGGCGCAGCGAATCAGCCCCAGCATTTT
>TRBD1|-|TRBV5-1|TRBJ1-6
CASSPGQGGSPLHF
TGCGCCAGCAGCCCCGGACAGGGGGGTTCACCCCTCCACTTT
>-|-|TRBV5-5|TRBJ2-2
CASSANRLGVLPGELFF
TGTGCCAGCAGCGCCAACCGCCTAGGGGTCCTTCCCGGGGAGCTGTTTTTT
>-|-|TRBV3-1/TRBV3-2|TRBJ1-1
CASSQSGYGTEAFF
TGTGCCAGCAGCCAATCCGGGTATGGCACTGAAGCTTTCTTT
>-|-|TRBV7-8|TRBJ1-1
CASSLFGGEAFF
TGTGCCAGCAGCCTCTTCGGGGGTGAAGCTTTCTTT
>TRBD1|few|TRBV28|TRBJ2-7
CASSTRRTGGHEQYF
TGTGCCAGCAGTACCCGACGGACAGGGGGCCACGAGCAGTACTTC
>TRBD2|-|TRBV19|TRBJ2-3
CASSSLTSGGTSYPQYF
TGTGCCAGTAGTTCCCTGACTAGCGGGGGGACCTCCTATCCGCAGTATTTT
>-|-|TRBV2|TRBJ1-5
CASSGLSGQPQHF
TGTGCCAGCAGTGGGCTGTCTGGTCAGCCCCAGCATTTT
>TRBD1|-|TRBV3-1/TRBV3-2|TRBJ2-1
CASSPWTGSSNEQFF
TGTGCCAGCAGCCCCTGGACAGGGTCTAGTAATGAGCAGTTCTTC
>TRBD1|-|TRBV30|TRBJ1-5
CAWATGQEIYSNQPQHF
TGTGCCTGGGCGACGGGACAGGAGATATATAGCAATCAGCCCCAGCATTTT
>-|-|TRBV18|TRBJ2-7
CASSPRGGYF
TGTGCCAGCTCACCACGGGGCGGATACTTC
>-|-|TRBV28|TRBJ1-5
CASSYPEPQHF
TGTGCCAGCAGCTATCCGGAGCCCCAGCATTTT
>-|-|TRBV27|TRBJ2-1
CASSLSSYNEQFF
TGTGCCTCGAGTTTGAGCTCCTACAATGAGCAGTTCTTC
>-|once|TRBV19|TRBJ1-1
CASKTGGYEAFF
TGTGCCAGCAAGACAGGCGGATACGAAGCTTTCTTT
>TRBD1|-|TRBV10-3|TRBJ1-6
CASGLRDRNSPLHF
TGTGCCTCGGGCCTCCGGGACAGGAATTCACCCCTCCACTTT
>-|-|TRBV6-5|TRBJ2-1
CASRVGAGSQDEQFF
TGTGCCAGCAGGGTGGGGGCAGGGAGCCAGGATGAGCAGTTCTTC
>TRBD2|-|TRBV10-3|TRBJ2-1
CATAGGTSYNEQFF
TGTGCCACCGCGGGGGGGACCTCCTACAATGAGCAGTTCTTC
>-|-|TRBV5-1|TRBJ2-5
CASKLVGEETQYF
TGCGCCAGCAAGTTGGTAGGGGAAGAGACCCAGTACTTC
>-|-|TRBV4-2|TRBJ1-4
CASSRAGGTTNEKLFF
TGTGCCAGCAGTCGAGCGGGGGGAACAACTAATGAAAAACTGTTTTTT
>-|-|TRBV5-6|TRBJ1-1
CASSPRRGEGTEAFF
TGTGCCAGCAGCCCGCGTAGAGGGGAGGGAACTGAAGCTTTCTTT
>TRBD2|-|TRBV4-1|TRBJ2-1
CASSQELAGGPGNEQFF
TGCGCCAGCAGCCAAGAATTAGCGGGGGGGCCGGGGAATGAGCAGTTCTTC
>-|few|TRBV4-1|TRBJ1-3
CASSPSTPYSSGNTIYF
TGCGCCAGCAGCCCATCCACCCCGTACAGCTCTGGAAACACCATATATTTT
>TRBD1|-|TRBV19|TRBJ1-5
CASNNDRGHQPQHF
TGTGCCAGTAACAACGACAGGGGTCATCAGCCCCAGCATTTT
>-|-|TRBV2|TRBJ1-6
CASKPPRTDNSPLHF
TGTGCCAGCAAACCACCCCGGACAGATAATTCACCCCTCCACTTT
>-|-|TRBV2|TRBJ2-3
CASSGAYGTQYF
TGTGCCAGCAGTGGGGCTTATGGTACGCAGTATTTT
>TRBD2|-|TRBV27|TRBJ2-1
CASSSGMYNNEQFF
TGTGCCAGCAGTAGCGGGATGTACAACAATGAGCAGTTCTTC
>TRBD2|-|TRBV7-8|TRBJ2-3
CASSSRLAEDDTDTQYF
TGTGCCAGCAGCTCTAGACTAGCGGAAGACGATACAGATACGCAGTATTTT
>TRBD1|-|TRBV19|TRBJ1-5
CASRSLQGGNQPQHF
TGTGCCAGTAGGTCCTTACAGGGGGGCAATCAGCCCCAGCATTTT
>-|once|TRBV11-1|TRBJ1-2
CASSPQGNYGYTF
TGTGCCAGCAGCCCTCAGGGTAACTATGGCTACACCTTC
>TRBD1|-|TRBV7-2|TRBJ1-3
CASSPRGPGNTIYF
TGTGCCAGCAGCCCCAGGGGGCCTGGAAACACCATATATTTT